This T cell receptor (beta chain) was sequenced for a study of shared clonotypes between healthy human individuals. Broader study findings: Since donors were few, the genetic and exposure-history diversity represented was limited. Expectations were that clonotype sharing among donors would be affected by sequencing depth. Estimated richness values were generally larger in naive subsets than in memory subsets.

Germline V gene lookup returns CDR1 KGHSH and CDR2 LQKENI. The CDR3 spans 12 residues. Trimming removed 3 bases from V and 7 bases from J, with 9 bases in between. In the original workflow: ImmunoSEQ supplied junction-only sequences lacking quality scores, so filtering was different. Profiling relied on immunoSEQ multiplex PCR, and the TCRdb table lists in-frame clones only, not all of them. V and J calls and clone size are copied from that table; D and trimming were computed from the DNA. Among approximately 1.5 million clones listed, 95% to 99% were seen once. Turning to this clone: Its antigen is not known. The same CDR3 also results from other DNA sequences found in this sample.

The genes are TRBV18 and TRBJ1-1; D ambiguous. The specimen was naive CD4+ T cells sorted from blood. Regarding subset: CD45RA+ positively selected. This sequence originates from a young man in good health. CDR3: CASSPLSGEAFF. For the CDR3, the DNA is TGTGCCAGCTCACCCCTCTCTGGTGAAGCTTTCTTT.